This T cell receptor beta chain was captured by sequencing in a study of type 1 regulatory T cells. Study-wide context: T-allo10 is an in vitro-generated, Tr1-enriched CD4 T cell product specific for alloantigen. Findings and caveats of the study: Type 1 regulatory T cells had a more restricted TCR repertoire than non-type 1 regulatory T cells.

On this clonotype: No antigen is known for it.

TCRdb re-called the reads through MiXCR, storing one row per CDR3 protein. The sample yields about 42,000 distinct CDR3 sequences, roughly an eighth seen once. The CDR3 has 14 residues. Germline lookup yields CDR1 SGDLS and CDR2 YYNGEE. V was trimmed by 0 bases and J by 4 bases, leaving 10 bases between them. The chain is built from TRBV9 and TRBJ2-5; no firm D call. Sequenced: cultured non-Tr1 T cells, either the whole culture or a sorted T cell fraction (not recorded which). The sequence was collected from a human donor in good health. The CDR3 loop is CASSVGDNRETQYF. The CDR3 nucleotides are TGTGCCAGCAGCGTAGGGGATAATCGAGAGACCCAGTACTTC.